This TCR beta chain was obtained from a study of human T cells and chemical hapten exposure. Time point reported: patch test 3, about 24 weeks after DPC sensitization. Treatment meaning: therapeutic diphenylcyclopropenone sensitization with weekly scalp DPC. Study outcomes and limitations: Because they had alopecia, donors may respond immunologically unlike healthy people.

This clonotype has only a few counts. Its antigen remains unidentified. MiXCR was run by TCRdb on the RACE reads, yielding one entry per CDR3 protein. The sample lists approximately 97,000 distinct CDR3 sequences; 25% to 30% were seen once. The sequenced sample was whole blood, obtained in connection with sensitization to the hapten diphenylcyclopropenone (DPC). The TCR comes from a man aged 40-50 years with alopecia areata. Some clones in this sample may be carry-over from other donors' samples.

CDR3 nucleotide sequence: TGCAGTGCTAGTCCGGGACTAGCTACCTACGAGCAGTACTTC. Protein: CSASPGLATYEQYF. The chain uses TRBV20-1 and TRBJ2-7; 9 nucleotides align to TRBD2. CDR3 length equals 14 residues. Trimming removed 3 bases from V and 2 bases from J; junction bases left unmatched: 5. Germline lookup yields CDR1 DFQATT and CDR2 SNEGSKA (reference sequence).